One sample yielded the 13 T cell receptor beta chains listed below, sequenced in a study of early T cells in non-severe SARS-CoV-2 infection. TCRdb reprocessed the 5' RACE reads via MiXCR and lists one record per CDR3 protein. The profile shows around 70,000 distinct CDR3 sequences, 12% of them singletons. Material for sequencing was whole blood. The source of these receptors is an adult who was a healthcare worker with PCR-confirmed SARS-CoV-2 infection or an uninfected control (not recorded which).

Only a few counts were recorded for this clonotype. The chain recombines TRBV29-1 with TRBJ2-3; D not resolved. CDR3 length equals 13 residues. Trimming shortened V by 4 bases and J by 5 bases, and 13 bases separated the two germline ends. From germline, CDR1 is SQVTM and CDR2 ANQGSEA. The CDR3 region is CSVGGYPGDTQYF. For the CDR3, the DNA is TGCAGCGTTGGCGGCTACCCGGGAGATACGCAGTATTTT.

This clonotype was recorded a few times. The chain is built from TRBV5-1 and TRBJ2-7; D remains ambiguous. CDR3 size: 16 residues. The germline V gene has CDR1 SGHRS and CDR2 YFSETQ. V was cut by 0 bases and J by 5 bases, with 18 bases left in between. The CDR3 is CASSLGRPGLGHEQYF. CDR3 sequence (DNA): TGCGCCAGCAGCTTGGGGCGACCAGGTTTAGGCCACGAGCAGTACTTC.

This clonotype was seen ten or more times. The chain recombines TRBV12-3 or TRBV12-4 with TRBJ2-1, with TRBD2 matching over 12 bases. The V and J ends lost 6 bases and 13 bases, in that order; junction bases with no gene match: 7. CDR3 size: 13 residues. The CDR3 bases are TGTGCCAGCAGAAGACTAGCGGGAGTCCTACAGTTCTTC. This encodes CASRRLAGVLQFF.

This clonotype has a count of ten or more. The V call is TRBV7-9, the J call TRBJ1-4; TRBD1 is a possible D gene (5 bases). CDR3 size: 15 residues. Deletions cut 0 bases from V and 7 bases from J, with 12 bases between. Looked up from germline, CDR1 is SEHNR and CDR2 is FQNEAQ (reference sequence). CDR3 in amino acids: CASSLAPGSAEKLFF. CDR3 bases: TGTGCCAGCAGCTTAGCGCCAGGGTCGGCTGAAAAACTGTTTTTT. The complete variable domain, with remaining parts taken from reference TRBV7-9 and TRBJ1-4, reads DTGVSQNPRHKITKRGQNVTFRCDPISEHNRLYWYRQTLGQGPEFLTYFQNEAQLEKSRLLSDRFSAERPKGSFSTLEIQRTEQGDSAMYLCASSLAPGSAEKLFFGSGTQLSVL.

This clonotype showed up many times. The CDR3 end shows no conserved phenylalanine or tryptophan, and so a read error is likely. The chain combines TRBV29-1 with TRBJ2-7; TRBD1 matches 10 bases. Germline V CDR1 and CDR2: SQVTM, ANQGSEA. This CDR3 is built from 13 residues. Unmatched junction bases numbered 8, after V lost 6 bases and J lost 6 bases. CDR3 sequence (DNA): TGCAGCGTGGGGACAGGGGATTTCGGCGAGCAGTACTCC. It codes for CSVGTGDFGEQYS.

As for this clonotype: A read error may explain this, as a much larger clone is one base away. The chain is built from TRBV28 and TRBJ2-7; 7 bases map to TRBD2. CDR1 is MDHEN and CDR2 is SYDVKM in the germline V gene. This CDR3 is built from 15 residues. CDR3: CASSLGGGPRYEQHF. The DNA for the CDR3 is TGTGCCAGCAGTTTAGGGGGAGGGCCTCGGTACGAGCAGCACTTC.

This clonotype turned up a few times. The chain is built from TRBV3-1 and TRBJ2-3; unclear D gene. This CDR3 comprises 12 residues. V was pared by 0 bases and J by 5 bases, with 3 bases between. Germline-derived CDR1 and CDR2 are LGHDT and YNNKEL (reference sequence). The CDR3 here is CASSQDKDTQYF. The CDR3 bases are TGTGCCAGCAGCCAAGACAAAGATACGCAGTATTTT.

This clonotype was detected many times. The chain uses TRBV7-6 and TRBJ2-1, with D uncertain. CDR3 length: 14 amino acids. The germline V and J ends were trimmed by 5 bases and 1 base, with 9 bases remaining between them. Looked up from germline, CDR1 is SGHVS and CDR2 is FNYEAQ. The CDR3 region has the DNA TGTGCCAGCAGCCCAGTGAGTTCCTACAATGAGCAGTTCTTC. Translating gives CASSPVSSYNEQFF.

The V gene is TRBV7-9, the J gene TRBJ2-7; 7 positions agree with TRBD1. The J segment lost 7 bases and the V segment lost 4 bases, leaving 13 bases of the junction unmatched. The germline V gene encodes CDR1 SEHNR and CDR2 FQNEAQ (reference sequence). CDR3 length: 15 residues. The CDR3 sequence: CASSSSGTASSEQYF. CDR3 sequence (DNA): TGTGCCAGCAGCTCTTCCGGGACAGCCTCGTCGGAGCAGTACTTC.

The chain recombines TRBV12-2 with TRBJ1-2. TRBV12-2 represents a pseudogene. The CDR3 is 9 residues long. CDR3 DNA: TGTACGGGTAACTATGGCTACACCTTC. Its protein is CTGNYGYTF.

This clonotype was observed a handful of times. The genes are TRBV27 and TRBJ1-5; the match to TRBD1 covers 7 bases. The CDR3 contains 16 residues. After removal of 5 bases from V and 2 bases from J, the junction contained 9 bases not matched to a gene. Per the germline V gene, CDR1 is MNHEY and CDR2 is SMNVEV (reference sequence). CDR3: CASSDRDRGGNQPQHF. The CDR3 nucleotides read TGTGCCAGCAGTGATCGGGACAGAGGTGGCAATCAGCCCCAGCATTTT.

This clonotype was recorded a few times. The rearrangement links TRBV19 to TRBJ2-2; TRBD1 agrees at 9 bases. Germline V lookup: CDR1 LNHDA, CDR2 SQIVND (reference sequence). CDR3 size: 14 residues. V dropped 6 bases and J dropped 2; count of bases not matched to a gene: 1. The DNA of the CDR3 is TGTGCCAGTAGGGACAGGGGTAACACCGGGGAGCTGTTTTTT. This translates into CASRDRGNTGELFF.

The CDR3 nucleotides read TGTGCCAGCAGCGTCATAGGAGGGGACAGAAGCGAGCAGTACTTC. Translating gives CASSVIGGDRSEQYF. The J gene is TRBJ2-7, the V gene TRBV9; TRBD1 is a possible D gene (7 bases). The V gene's germline CDR1 is SGDLS and CDR2 YYNGEE. This CDR3 comprises 15 residues. Trimming left V 2 bases short and J 6 bases short, with 18 bases between.